This T cell receptor (beta chain) was sequenced during a study of OX40 agonist ivuxolimab in advanced cancers. This CDR3 region has 15 residues. Germline CDR1 reads SGDLS; CDR2 reads YYNGEE. The V and J ends lost 0 bases and 4 bases respectively, with 11 bases between them. On cycle 4 day 1 and cycle 7 day 1, as well as at baseline, blood was sampled. Profiling relied on immunoSEQ multiplex PCR, and the TCRdb table lists in-frame clones only, not all of them. This sample has about 20,000 clones; 83% occur once, and the top ten carry about half. This specimen consisted of CD4+ or CD8+ T cells sorted from blood, obtained in a trial of the OX40 agonist ivuxolimab. This TCR derives from an adult with an advanced solid tumor such as melanoma, head and neck, liver or kidney cancer. The chain carries TRBV9 and TRBJ2-1, with D tentatively TRBD1 (5 bases). CDR3 sequence reads: CASSVAPDRYNEQFF. The CDR3 coding sequence is TGTGCCAGCAGCGTAGCACCCGACAGATACAATGAGCAGTTCTTC.